Listed below are T cell receptor beta chains from one sample, sequenced in a study of blood T cell repertoires in COVID-19. Generated by immunoSEQ multiplex PCR, the TCRdb table keeps only in-frame clones and is missing some. Among about 270,000 clones listed, about 89% were seen once. The sample taken for sequencing was peripheral blood. The receptor set was obtained from a woman aged 55 to 70 who had recovered from COVID-19. Each CDR3 is given with its conserved first and last residue. D genes are given only for firm matches. Rows may omit the clone size; those that give it use once, few, many or a size class.

clone size: NA; V gene: TRBV19; D gene: NA; J gene: TRBJ1-5; CDR3 protein: CASSPRGGFQPQHF; CDR3 DNA: TGTGCCAGTAGTCCTAGGGGGGGGTTCCAGCCCCAGCATTTT
clone size: NA; V gene: TRBV2; D gene: TRBD2; J gene: TRBJ2-4; CDR3 protein: CASSEDGSGGRYKNIQYF; CDR3 DNA: TGTGCCAGCAGTGAAGATGGGAGCGGGGGACGTTACAAAAACATTCAGTACTTC
clone size: NA; V gene: TRBV19; D gene: TRBD2; J gene: TRBJ2-4; CDR3 protein: CASSMPGLGNIQYF; CDR3 DNA: TGTGCCAGTAGTATGCCGGGACTAGGGAACATTCAGTACTTC
clone size: few; V gene: TRBV24-1; D gene: NA; J gene: TRBJ1-2; CDR3 protein: CATSDSVYGYTF; CDR3 DNA: TGTGCCACCAGTGATTCCGTTTATGGCTACACCTTC
clone size: NA; V gene: TRBV4-3; D gene: NA; J gene: TRBJ2-7; CDR3 protein: CASSPSLYRSSYEQYF; CDR3 DNA: TGCGCCAGCAGCCCATCGCTATACAGGAGCTCCTACGAGCAGTACTTC
clone size: NA; V gene: TRBV11-2; D gene: TRBD1; J gene: TRBJ2-1; CDR3 protein: CASRQPGTDNEQFF; CDR3 DNA: TGTGCCAGCAGACAACCTGGGACAGACAATGAGCAGTTCTTC
clone size: NA; V gene: TRBV7-7; D gene: TRBD2; J gene: TRBJ2-2; CDR3 protein: CASSLGAGAGTGELFF; CDR3 DNA: TGTGCTAGCAGCTTAGGAGCGGGGGCCGGCACCGGGGAGCTGTTTTTT
clone size: once; V gene: TRBV7-2; D gene: TRBD1; J gene: TRBJ1-6; CDR3 protein: CASSSGRGTADSPLHF; CDR3 DNA: TGTGCCAGCAGCTCCGGGAGGGGGACAGCTGATTCACCCCTCCACTTT
clone size: NA; V gene: TRBV5-4; D gene: TRBD2; J gene: TRBJ2-5; CDR3 protein: CASSFPSGGAGETQYF; CDR3 DNA: TGTGCCAGCAGCTTCCCTAGCGGGGGTGCAGGAGAGACCCAGTACTTC
clone size: NA; V gene: TRBV5-1; D gene: TRBD1; J gene: TRBJ2-5; CDR3 protein: CASSFGTVSETQYF; CDR3 DNA: TGCGCCAGCAGCTTTGGGACAGTATCAGAGACCCAGTACTTC
clone size: NA; V gene: TRBV7-2; D gene: NA; J gene: TRBJ1-2; CDR3 protein: CASSLGANLNYGYTF; CDR3 DNA: TGTGCCAGCAGCTTAGGCGCCAATCTAAACTATGGCTACACCTTC
clone size: once; V gene: TRBV19; D gene: TRBD2; J gene: TRBJ2-5; CDR3 protein: CASSIGGGQETQYF; CDR3 DNA: TGTGCCAGTAGTATAGGCGGGGGTCAAGAGACCCAGTACTTC
clone size: NA; V gene: TRBV5-1; D gene: TRBD2; J gene: TRBJ2-2; CDR3 protein: CASSLAERGDTGELFF; CDR3 DNA: TGCGCCAGCAGCTTGGCCGAACGGGGGGACACCGGGGAGCTGTTTTTT
clone size: NA; V gene: TRBV7-2; D gene: TRBD2; J gene: TRBJ2-3; CDR3 protein: CASSNLLAGGGTDTQYF; CDR3 DNA: TGTGCCAGCAGCAACCTACTAGCGGGGGGGGGCACAGATACGCAGTATTTT
clone size: NA; V gene: TRBV5-1; D gene: NA; J gene: TRBJ2-1; CDR3 protein: CASSLVGVTNNEQFF; CDR3 DNA: TGCGCCAGCAGCTTGGTAGGGGTGACAAACAATGAGCAGTTCTTC
clone size: NA; V gene: TRBV5-1; D gene: NA; J gene: TRBJ2-5; CDR3 protein: CASSFWGREETQYF; CDR3 DNA: TGCGCCAGCAGCTTCTGGGGCAGGGAAGAGACCCAGTACTTC
clone size: NA; V gene: TRBV7-3; D gene: NA; J gene: TRBJ2-7; CDR3 protein: CASSLVGREKYF; CDR3 DNA: TGTGCCAGCAGCTTAGTGGGCAGGGAAAAGTACTTC
clone size: NA; V gene: TRBV7-2; D gene: TRBD2; J gene: TRBJ2-5; CDR3 protein: CASSLTGLAVLETQYF; CDR3 DNA: TGTGCCAGCAGCCTAACAGGACTAGCGGTTCTCGAGACCCAGTACTTC
clone size: NA; V gene: TRBV19; D gene: NA; J gene: TRBJ1-5; CDR3 protein: CASTGTLSNQPQHF; CDR3 DNA: TGTGCCAGTACCGGGACACTTAGCAATCAGCCCCAGCATTTT
clone size: NA; V gene: TRBV27; D gene: TRBD1; J gene: TRBJ1-1; CDR3 protein: CASSLDTGGGTEAFF; CDR3 DNA: TGTGCCAGCAGTTTAGACACAGGGGGGGGAACTGAAGCTTTCTTT
clone size: once; V gene: TRBV5-1; D gene: NA; J gene: TRBJ1-1; CDR3 protein: CASSLVGGPRNEAFF; CDR3 DNA: TGCGCCAGCAGCTTGGTAGGGGGTCCTCGGAACGAAGCTTTCTTT
clone size: NA; V gene: TRBV6-2/TRBV6-3; D gene: NA; J gene: TRBJ1-2; CDR3 protein: CASSYGTPTNYGYTF; CDR3 DNA: TGTGCCAGCAGTTATGGGACACCTACTAACTATGGCTACACCTTC
clone size: NA; V gene: TRBV12-5; D gene: NA; J gene: TRBJ1-1; CDR3 protein: CASGLAQGMDTEAFF; CDR3 DNA: TGTGCTAGTGGTTTGGCTCAGGGGATGGACACTGAAGCTTTCTTT
clone size: NA; V gene: TRBV5-8; D gene: NA; J gene: TRBJ1-2; CDR3 protein: CASSLEFGRATGYTF; CDR3 DNA: TGTGCCAGCAGCTTGGAGTTCGGCAGGGCAACCGGCTACACCTTC
clone size: NA; V gene: TRBV7-8; D gene: TRBD1; J gene: TRBJ2-2; CDR3 protein: CASSFGTATGELFF; CDR3 DNA: TGTGCCAGCAGCTTTGGGACAGCCACCGGGGAGCTGTTTTTT
clone size: NA; V gene: TRBV5-6; D gene: NA; J gene: TRBJ1-2; CDR3 protein: CASSLISGVGYTF; CDR3 DNA: TGTGCCAGCAGCTTGATTTCGGGGGTAGGCTACACCTTC